This T cell receptor beta chain was recorded in a study of T cells in Graves' hyperthyroidism and ophthalmopathy. The investigators amplified TCR beta CDR3 regions from RNA transcripts. First-round RT-PCR of the TCR CDR3 relied on the HTBI primer set. TCRdb called the multiplex PCR reads again in MiXCR, with one record for every CDR3 protein. Among hundreds of thousands of distinct CDR3 sequences listed, 15% to 20% were seen once. Study-wide findings and caveats: Using 13 V-J features, a model discriminated ophthalmopathy from stable hyperthyroidism.

This clonotype was seen repeatedly, ten times or more. Its specificity is not known. CDR3 length: 14 residues. The V and J ends lost 1 base and 5 bases respectively, with 11 bases between them. The germline gives CDR1 SEHNR, CDR2 FQNEAQ (reference sequence). The sample comprised blood. The TCR originated in a woman aged 25-40 years with Graves' hyperthyroidism. The chain couples TRBV7-9 to TRBJ1-1; TRBD1 is a possible D gene (5 bases). CDR3 DNA: TGTGCCAGCAGCTTAGTTCTGACAGCGACTGAAGCTTTCTTT. Its protein is CASSLVLTATEAFF.